Listed below are T cell receptor beta chains from one sample, sequenced in a study of T cell responses to AZD1222 COVID-19 vaccine. The repertoire was sequenced with immunoSEQ multiplex PCR; TCRdb's copy has only in-frame clones and lacks some. The sample records about 160,000 clones, around 92% being singletons. The sequenced sample was peripheral blood, obtained on day 0 of MenACWY control vaccination. These TCRs come from an adult in good health. Both conserved end residues are part of each CDR3. The D gene is left open where the match is weak. Not all rows give a size; the values are once, few, many and, for expanded clones, a class.

v_call	clone_size	d_call	j_call	cdr3_aa	cdr3_nt
TRBV5-1	NA	NA	TRBJ1-3	CASSLGVGIGNTIYF	TGCGCCAGCAGCTTGGGGGTGGGTATCGGAAACACCATATATTTT
TRBV12-3/TRBV12-4	NA	TRBD2	TRBJ2-7	CASTPGGNEQYF	TGTGCCAGCACCCCGGGGGGGAACGAGCAGTACTTC
TRBV28	NA	TRBD1	TRBJ1-1	CASSGDRESHTEAFF	TGTGCCAGCAGTGGGGACAGAGAATCCCACACTGAAGCTTTCTTT
TRBV7-9	NA	TRBD1	TRBJ1-1	CASSLTGGRNTEAFF	TGTGCCAGCAGCTTGACAGGGGGTAGGAACACTGAAGCTTTCTTT
TRBV3-1/TRBV3-2	NA	TRBD2	TRBJ2-1	CASSQPSLIRTSSYNEQFF	TGTGCCAGCAGCCAACCTTCCCTAATCCGGACTAGCTCCTACAATGAGCAGTTCTTC
TRBV28	few	NA	TRBJ2-6	CASNSAGRQIGANVLTF	TGTGCCAGCAATTCGGCAGGGCGACAAATTGGGGCCAACGTCCTGACTTTC
TRBV7-2	NA	NA	TRBJ1-1	CASSFRTWNTEAFF	TGTGCCAGCAGCTTTAGGACCTGGAACACTGAAGCTTTCTTT
TRBV3-1/TRBV3-2	few	NA	TRBJ2-2	CASSQGVTGAPGELFF	TGTGCCAGCAGCCAAGGGGTCACGGGAGCTCCCGGGGAGCTGTTTTTT
TRBV18	NA	TRBD1	TRBJ1-4	CASSPGQAREKLFF	TGTGCCAGCTCACCCGGACAGGCCAGGGAAAAACTGTTTTTT
TRBV30	NA	NA	TRBJ1-5	CAWSSGQRPQPQHF	TGTGCCTGGAGTAGTGGACAGAGACCCCAGCCCCAGCATTTT
TRBV9	NA	TRBD1	TRBJ2-7	CASSPYTGTGVYEQYF	TGTGCCAGCAGCCCATACACCGGGACAGGGGTCTACGAGCAGTACTTC
TRBV28	NA	NA	TRBJ1-1	CASRVYRDTEAFF	TGTGCCAGCAGAGTATACAGGGACACTGAAGCTTTCTTT
TRBV19	few	NA	TRBJ1-2	CASGRVANYGYTF	TGTGCCAGCGGACGCGTGGCTAACTATGGCTACACCTTC
TRBV27	NA	NA	TRBJ1-1	CASRGVNTEAFF	TGTGCCAGCAGAGGTGTGAACACTGAAGCTTTCTTT
TRBV7-6	NA	NA	TRBJ2-1	CASSLAGYSYNEQFF	TGTGCCAGCAGCTTAGCGGGGTACTCCTACAATGAGCAGTTCTTC
TRBV11-3	NA	TRBD1	TRBJ2-7	CASSLGTGPYF	TGTGCCAGCAGCTTGGGGACAGGACCGTACTTC
TRBV27	NA	TRBD2	TRBJ2-1	CASSPPRPSGAYNEQFF	TGTGCCAGCAGTCCCCCTAGGCCTAGCGGGGCTTACAATGAGCAGTTCTTC
TRBV9	NA	NA	TRBJ1-4	CASSPLGMGDEKLFF	TGTGCCAGCAGCCCCCTCGGAATGGGGGATGAAAAACTGTTTTTT
TRBV5-6	NA	NA	TRBJ1-4	CASSLRVTNEKLFF	TGTGCCAGCAGCCTCCGGGTTACTAATGAAAAACTGTTTTTT
TRBV7-6	NA	TRBD2	TRBJ2-1	CASSLGGGPGFSRRSEQFF	TGTGCCAGCAGCTTAGGCGGGGGGCCAGGCTTTTCCAGGAGAAGTGAGCAGTTCTTC
TRBV29-1	NA	TRBD1	TRBJ2-5	CSGRTGEGWETQYF	TGCAGCGGTAGGACAGGGGAGGGTTGGGAGACCCAGTACTTC
TRBV7-2	NA	NA	TRBJ2-5	CASSLGSAGRGTQYF	TGTGCCAGCAGCTTAGGGTCGGCGGGTCGGGGGACCCAGTACTTC
TRBV11-2	NA	NA	TRBJ1-2	CASSLEPSWDGYTF	TGTGCCAGCAGCTTAGAGCCCAGCTGGGATGGCTACACCTTC
TRBV19	NA	NA	TRBJ1-2	CASSINFDGSTYGYTF	TGTGCCAGTAGTATTAACTTTGACGGGAGTACTTACGGCTACACCTTC
TRBV28	NA	NA	TRBJ2-3	CASRVAEDTQYF	TGTGCCAGCAGAGTAGCGGAAGATACGCAGTATTTT
TRBV20-1	NA	NA	TRBJ2-1	CSADGLNEQFF	TGCAGTGCGGACGGGTTGAATGAGCAGTTCTTC
TRBV29-1	NA	TRBD1	TRBJ2-6	CSVVLRGQGAAGANVLTF	TGCAGCGTTGTGTTAAGGGGACAGGGGGCAGCTGGGGCCAACGTCCTGACTTTC
TRBV4-1	NA	NA	TRBJ1-3	CASSQDMLSGNTIYF	TGCGCCAGCAGCCAAGATATGCTCTCTGGAAACACCATATATTTT
TRBV11-3	NA	TRBD2	TRBJ2-1	CASSLSSGFSYNEQFF	TGTGCCAGCAGCTTAAGTAGCGGGTTCTCCTACAATGAGCAGTTCTTC
TRBV2	NA	NA	TRBJ1-5	CASSVYRGNQPQHF	TGTGCCAGCAGCGTCTACAGAGGCAATCAGCCCCAGCATTTT
TRBV29-1	NA	NA	TRBJ2-3	CSAEDPGTTDTQYF	TGCAGCGCCGAGGATCCAGGAACCACAGATACGCAGTATTTT
TRBV5-8	NA	TRBD2	TRBJ2-1	CASSDATGLGYNEQFF	TGTGCCAGCAGCGACGCAACGGGACTAGGGTACAATGAGCAGTTCTTC
TRBV27	once	NA	TRBJ2-7	CASSDHRVLSYEQYF	TGTGCCAGCAGCGACCACAGGGTCCTCTCCTACGAGCAGTACTTC
TRBV19	NA	TRBD1	TRBJ1-2	CASSIRQGDGYTF	TGTGCCAGTAGTATTCGACAGGGGGATGGCTACACCTTC